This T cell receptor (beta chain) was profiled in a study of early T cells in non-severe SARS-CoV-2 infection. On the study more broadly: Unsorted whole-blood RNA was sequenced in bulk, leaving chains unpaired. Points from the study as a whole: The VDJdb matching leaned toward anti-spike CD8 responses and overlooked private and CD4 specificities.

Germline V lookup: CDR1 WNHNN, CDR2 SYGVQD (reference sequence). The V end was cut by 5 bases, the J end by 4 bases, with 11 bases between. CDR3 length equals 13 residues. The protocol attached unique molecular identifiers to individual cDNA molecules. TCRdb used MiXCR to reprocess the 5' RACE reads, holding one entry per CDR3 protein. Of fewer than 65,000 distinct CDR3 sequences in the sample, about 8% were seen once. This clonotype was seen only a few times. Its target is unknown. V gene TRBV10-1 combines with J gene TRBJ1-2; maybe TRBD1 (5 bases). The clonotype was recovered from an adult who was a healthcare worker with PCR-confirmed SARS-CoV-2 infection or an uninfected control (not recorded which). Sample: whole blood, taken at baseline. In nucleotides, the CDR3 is TGCGCCAGCAGTCCAGGGCGAGTCTATGGCTACACCTTC. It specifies CASSPGRVYGYTF.